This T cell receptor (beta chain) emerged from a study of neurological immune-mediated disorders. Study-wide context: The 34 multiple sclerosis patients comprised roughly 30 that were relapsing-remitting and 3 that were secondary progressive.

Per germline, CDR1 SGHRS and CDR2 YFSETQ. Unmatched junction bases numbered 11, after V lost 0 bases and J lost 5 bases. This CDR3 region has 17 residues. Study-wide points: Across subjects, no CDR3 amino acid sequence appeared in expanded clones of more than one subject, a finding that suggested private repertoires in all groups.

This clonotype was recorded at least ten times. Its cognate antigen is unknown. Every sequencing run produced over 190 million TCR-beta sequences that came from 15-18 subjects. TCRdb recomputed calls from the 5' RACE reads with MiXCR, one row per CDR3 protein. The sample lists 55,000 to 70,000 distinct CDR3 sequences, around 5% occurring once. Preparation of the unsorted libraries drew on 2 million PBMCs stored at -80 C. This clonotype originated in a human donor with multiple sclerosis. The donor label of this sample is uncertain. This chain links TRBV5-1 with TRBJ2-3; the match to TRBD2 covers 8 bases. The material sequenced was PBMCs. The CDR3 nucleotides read TGCGCCAGCAGCTTGGCCAGCACGGGGGGGCCGGGAGATACGCAGTATTTT. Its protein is CASSLASTGGPGDTQYF.